Below are 3 T cell receptor beta chains sequenced from a single sample in a study of T-cell memory formation after mild COVID-19. TCRdb redid the calling of the 5' RACE reads with MiXCR, one entry per CDR3 protein. The sample carries just over 300,000 distinct CDR3 sequences, roughly a fifth recorded once. Sequenced material: PBMCs or a T cell subset sorted from them (not recorded which). These receptors were obtained from a man aged 18 to 30 who had mild COVID-19 (a few samples of this study predate the infection). Cell type and time point are not known.

V usage is TRBV27 and J usage is TRBJ2-3; maybe TRBD1 (6 bases). The CDR3 totals 13 residues. Germline loops: CDR1 MNHEY, CDR2 SMNVEV (reference sequence). The V gene lost 6 bases and the J gene lost 5 bases, with 12 bases spanning the gap. The CDR3 nucleotides are TGTGCCAGCAGCAAGGGGGAAGGAGATACGCAGTATTTT. Translation gives CASSKGEGDTQYF.

The CDR3 protein is CSLPGESSYEQYV. The CDR3 DNA follows: TGCAGTCTACCCGGGGAAAGCTCCTACGAGCAGTACGTC. J is TRBJ2-7 and V is TRBV20-1; tentative D call: TRBD2 (5 bases). The V and J ends lost 8 bases and 0 bases respectively, with 14 bases between them. Germline CDR1 and CDR2: DFQATT and SNEGSKA (reference sequence). The CDR3 is 13 residues long.

The chain is built from TRBV5-1 and TRBJ2-3, with 7 bases that match TRBD1. The CDR3 is made up of 16 amino acids. The V gene end was trimmed by 1 base and the J gene end by 2 bases; junction bases not matched to a gene: 7. CDR1 and CDR2 from the germline V gene are SGHRS and YFSETQ. CDR3: CASSLMAGGNTDTQYF. The DNA of the CDR3 is TGCGCCAGCAGCTTGATGGCAGGGGGAAACACAGATACGCAGTATTTT.